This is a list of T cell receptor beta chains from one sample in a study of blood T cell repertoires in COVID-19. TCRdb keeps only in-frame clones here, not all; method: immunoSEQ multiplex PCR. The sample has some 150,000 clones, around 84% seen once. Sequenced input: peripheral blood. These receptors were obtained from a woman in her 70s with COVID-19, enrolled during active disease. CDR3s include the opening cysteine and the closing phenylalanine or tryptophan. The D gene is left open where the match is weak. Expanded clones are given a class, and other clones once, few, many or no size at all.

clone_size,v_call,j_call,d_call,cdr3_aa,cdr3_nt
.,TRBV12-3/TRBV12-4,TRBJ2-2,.,CASTNRETGELFF,TGTGCCAGCACTAACAGAGAAACCGGGGAGCTGTTTTTT
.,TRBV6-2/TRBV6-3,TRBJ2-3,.,CASSWAGLTDTQYF,TGTGCCAGCAGTTGGGCAGGCTTAACAGATACGCAGTATTTT
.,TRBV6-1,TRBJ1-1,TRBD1,CASSERRDSAPEAFF,TGTGCCAGCAGTGAACGTAGGGACAGCGCTCCTGAAGCTTTCTTT
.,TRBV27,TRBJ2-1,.,CASRRASYNEQFF,TGTGCCAGCAGGCGGGCTTCCTACAATGAGCAGTTCTTC
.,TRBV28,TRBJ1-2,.,CASSPQTTLNYGYTF,TGTGCCAGCAGTCCACAGACGACACTTAACTATGGCTACACCTTC
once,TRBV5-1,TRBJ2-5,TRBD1,CASSGGTGQETQYF,TGCGCCAGCAGCGGCGGGACAGGGCAAGAGACCCAGTACTTC
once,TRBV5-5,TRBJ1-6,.,CASSLEGDNSPLHF,TGTGCCAGCAGCTTGGAGGGGGATAATTCACCCCTCCACTTT
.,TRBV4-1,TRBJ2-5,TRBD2,CASSQDGSGGRWETQYF,TGCGCCAGCAGCCAAGATGGTAGCGGGGGGCGGTGGGAGACCCAGTACTTC
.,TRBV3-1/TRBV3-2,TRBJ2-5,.,CASSLRVQETQYF,TGTGCCAGCAGCCTGCGCGTACAAGAGACCCAGTACTTC
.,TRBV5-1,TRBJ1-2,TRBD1,CASSQVQGFDGYTF,TGCGCCAGCAGCCAGGTACAGGGGTTTGATGGCTACACCTTC
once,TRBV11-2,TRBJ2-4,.,CASSSPTGGNIQYF,TGTGCCAGCAGCTCCCCAACGGGTGGGAACATTCAGTACTTC
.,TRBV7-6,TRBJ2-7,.,CASSLAGAVEQYF,TGTGCCAGCAGCTTAGCGGGAGCGGTCGAGCAGTACTTC
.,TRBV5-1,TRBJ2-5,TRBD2,CASSSLTSGRETQYF,TGCGCCAGCAGCTCTCTGACTAGCGGGAGAGAGACCCAGTACTTC
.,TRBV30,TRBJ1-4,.,CAWKREANEKLFF,TGTGCCTGGAAGAGGGAGGCTAATGAAAAACTGTTTTTT